A selection of T cell receptor beta chains follows, all from one sample in a study of regulatory T cells in long-lasting Graves disease. In TCRdb, the multiplex PCR reads were re-called with MiXCR into one record per CDR3 protein. The repertoire holds roughly 430,000 distinct CDR3 sequences, with around a fifth as singletons. The sample consisted of peripheral blood mononuclear cells (PBMCs), taken when the disease was refractory, from a patient treated with antithyroid drugs. Receptor source: a female donor with Graves disease. CDR3s include the opening cysteine and the closing phenylalanine or tryptophan.

TRBV28	TRBJ2-1	CASSSSGEERNEQFF
TRBV15	TRBJ2-1	CATSPRQHNEQFF
TRBV6-2/TRBV6-3	TRBJ1-6	CASRIHLEKSPLHF
TRBV20-1	TRBJ2-7	CSARDRLAYEQYF
TRBV28	TRBJ1-5	CASSLQDRGNQPQHF
TRBV7-3	TRBJ2-3	CASSAPETRSDTQYF
TRBV5-5	TRBJ2-7	CASRPGTGSSYEQYF
TRBV7-2	TRBJ1-1	CASSLTRGTEAFF
TRBV29-1	TRBJ1-1	CSAGRGDNTEAFF
TRBV5-5	TRBJ2-7	CASSSQGSYEQYF
TRBV10-3	TRBJ2-7	CATGIPGNYEQYF
TRBV6-5	TRBJ2-7	CASSYSSPGSYNYEQYF
TRBV29-1	TRBJ1-1	CSVRRPAEAFF
TRBV2	TRBJ2-5	CASSHPGERDETQYF
TRBV5-4	TRBJ2-7	CASSSSGTSGYEQYF
TRBV19	TRBJ2-7	CASSDRGGVDEQYF
TRBV7-8	TRBJ2-2	CASSFHSGRGSTGELFF
TRBV27	TRBJ2-5	CASSTDRGETQYF
TRBV10-3	TRBJ2-4	CAISERAGNDIQYF
TRBV4-1	TRBJ2-7	CASSHPGQGVNEQYF
TRBV2	TRBJ2-1	CASSAGHNYNEQFF
TRBV5-8	TRBJ2-5	CASTHGRAQETQYF
TRBV28	TRBJ2-7	CASSFSLTSGSYEQYF
TRBV5-8	TRBJ2-5	CASSSRLSGGETQYF
TRBV2	TRBJ2-7	CASSESILYEQYF
TRBV20-1	TRBJ2-5	CSARPYETQYF
TRBV5-1	TRBJ1-1	CASSLDRGGGEAFF
TRBV7-9	TRBJ2-6	CASSSDGTGANVLTF
TRBV28	TRBJ1-2	CASSSGQGRVNYGYTF
TRBV4-1	TRBJ2-7	CASSHLIAGGYEQYF
TRBV7-8	TRBJ2-6	CASSPQGSLSGANVLTF
TRBV19	TRBJ1-1	CASSTEGYTEAFF
TRBV6-5	TRBJ2-7	CASSYQTGLGEQYF
TRBV28	TRBJ1-6	CASNPRAFSPLHF
TRBV5-4	TRBJ2-7	CASSARTGDHEQYF
TRBV2	TRBJ2-7	CASSLLLAEYYVQYF
TRBV7-3	TRBJ2-1	CASSSTGDSYNEQFF
TRBV28	TRBJ2-5	CATRAVQVQETQYF
TRBV6-2/TRBV6-3	TRBJ2-2	CASKGDGTGELFF
TRBV7-8	TRBJ2-2	CASSLAPGTGELFF
TRBV28	TRBJ2-5	CASSTLYSRQETQYF
TRBV28	TRBJ1-1	CASSPSGTGRAFF
TRBV6-4	TRBJ1-6	CASSDGNYNSPLHF
TRBV19	TRBJ2-2	CAGSGGELFF
TRBV12-3/TRBV12-4	TRBJ2-4	CASSYPGGEQYF
TRBV28	TRBJ2-1	CASSFDVNEQFF
TRBV19	TRBJ2-1	CASRDRGHEQFF
TRBV20-1	TRBJ1-1	CSERNSRNTEAFF
TRBV28	TRBJ2-5	CASSSTRETQYF
TRBV28	TRBJ2-7	CASSSSGTGVYEQYF
TRBV7-2	TRBJ2-7	CASSSWLVYEQYF
TRBV6-5	TRBJ1-2	CASSSGGSRGYTF
TRBV28	TRBJ2-5	CASSTETQYF
TRBV20-1	TRBJ2-3	CSARDYGGVTDTQYF
TRBV28	TRBJ1-1	CASSVRRNTEAFF
TRBV7-9	TRBJ2-3	CASSLLASGSSDTQYF
TRBV27	TRBJ2-5	CASSYPGETQYF
TRBV15	TRBJ2-5	CATGRGGQETQYF